This TCR beta chain was observed in a study of technical replicates of blood from a few donors listed by TCRdb under 2017. Remarks on this clone: Its recognized antigen is unknown. Base qualities were left out, and no much larger clone turns up one base away.

Per the germline V gene, MNHEY is the CDR1 and SVGAGI is the CDR2. Cut back by 4 bases and 0 bases, the V and J ends lie 15 bases apart. Reading from cysteine to phenylalanine, the CDR3 counts 16 amino acids. Of all the DNA, just the CDR3 is kept, 48 bases in frame from base 1. Library preparation was by the immunoSEQ multiplex PCR assay. TCRdb provides this immuneACCESS table in a form limited to in-frame rearrangements. Some clones are lacking; in checked studies, under half of them reflect an unresolved V gene, and why the rest are absent is not known. The sample contains tens of thousands of clones, 94% of them found a single time. 0.2% to 0.3% of the sample comes from the top ten.

The sample was T cells isolated from PBMCs. This clonotype originated in a human donor in good health. This receptor chain uses TRBV6-5 and TRBJ1-1; D gene: possibly TRBD1, on 5 matching bases. The CDR3 amino acid sequence is: CASSSAPGGLNTEAFF. The bases are TGTGCCAGCAGTTCTGCCCCGGGGGGGTTGAACACTGAAGCTTTCTTT.